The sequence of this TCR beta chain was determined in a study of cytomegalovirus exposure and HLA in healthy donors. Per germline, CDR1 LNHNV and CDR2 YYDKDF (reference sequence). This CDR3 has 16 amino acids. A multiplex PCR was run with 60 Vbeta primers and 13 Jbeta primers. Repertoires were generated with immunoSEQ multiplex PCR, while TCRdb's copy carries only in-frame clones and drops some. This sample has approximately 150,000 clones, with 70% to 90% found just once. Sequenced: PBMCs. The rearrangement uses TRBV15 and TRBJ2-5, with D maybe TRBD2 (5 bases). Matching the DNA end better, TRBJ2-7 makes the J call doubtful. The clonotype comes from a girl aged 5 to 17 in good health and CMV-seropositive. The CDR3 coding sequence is TGTGCCACCAGCAGAGATGCGGGCACGTCTCACTACGAGCAGTACTTC. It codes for CATSRDAGTSHYEQYF.